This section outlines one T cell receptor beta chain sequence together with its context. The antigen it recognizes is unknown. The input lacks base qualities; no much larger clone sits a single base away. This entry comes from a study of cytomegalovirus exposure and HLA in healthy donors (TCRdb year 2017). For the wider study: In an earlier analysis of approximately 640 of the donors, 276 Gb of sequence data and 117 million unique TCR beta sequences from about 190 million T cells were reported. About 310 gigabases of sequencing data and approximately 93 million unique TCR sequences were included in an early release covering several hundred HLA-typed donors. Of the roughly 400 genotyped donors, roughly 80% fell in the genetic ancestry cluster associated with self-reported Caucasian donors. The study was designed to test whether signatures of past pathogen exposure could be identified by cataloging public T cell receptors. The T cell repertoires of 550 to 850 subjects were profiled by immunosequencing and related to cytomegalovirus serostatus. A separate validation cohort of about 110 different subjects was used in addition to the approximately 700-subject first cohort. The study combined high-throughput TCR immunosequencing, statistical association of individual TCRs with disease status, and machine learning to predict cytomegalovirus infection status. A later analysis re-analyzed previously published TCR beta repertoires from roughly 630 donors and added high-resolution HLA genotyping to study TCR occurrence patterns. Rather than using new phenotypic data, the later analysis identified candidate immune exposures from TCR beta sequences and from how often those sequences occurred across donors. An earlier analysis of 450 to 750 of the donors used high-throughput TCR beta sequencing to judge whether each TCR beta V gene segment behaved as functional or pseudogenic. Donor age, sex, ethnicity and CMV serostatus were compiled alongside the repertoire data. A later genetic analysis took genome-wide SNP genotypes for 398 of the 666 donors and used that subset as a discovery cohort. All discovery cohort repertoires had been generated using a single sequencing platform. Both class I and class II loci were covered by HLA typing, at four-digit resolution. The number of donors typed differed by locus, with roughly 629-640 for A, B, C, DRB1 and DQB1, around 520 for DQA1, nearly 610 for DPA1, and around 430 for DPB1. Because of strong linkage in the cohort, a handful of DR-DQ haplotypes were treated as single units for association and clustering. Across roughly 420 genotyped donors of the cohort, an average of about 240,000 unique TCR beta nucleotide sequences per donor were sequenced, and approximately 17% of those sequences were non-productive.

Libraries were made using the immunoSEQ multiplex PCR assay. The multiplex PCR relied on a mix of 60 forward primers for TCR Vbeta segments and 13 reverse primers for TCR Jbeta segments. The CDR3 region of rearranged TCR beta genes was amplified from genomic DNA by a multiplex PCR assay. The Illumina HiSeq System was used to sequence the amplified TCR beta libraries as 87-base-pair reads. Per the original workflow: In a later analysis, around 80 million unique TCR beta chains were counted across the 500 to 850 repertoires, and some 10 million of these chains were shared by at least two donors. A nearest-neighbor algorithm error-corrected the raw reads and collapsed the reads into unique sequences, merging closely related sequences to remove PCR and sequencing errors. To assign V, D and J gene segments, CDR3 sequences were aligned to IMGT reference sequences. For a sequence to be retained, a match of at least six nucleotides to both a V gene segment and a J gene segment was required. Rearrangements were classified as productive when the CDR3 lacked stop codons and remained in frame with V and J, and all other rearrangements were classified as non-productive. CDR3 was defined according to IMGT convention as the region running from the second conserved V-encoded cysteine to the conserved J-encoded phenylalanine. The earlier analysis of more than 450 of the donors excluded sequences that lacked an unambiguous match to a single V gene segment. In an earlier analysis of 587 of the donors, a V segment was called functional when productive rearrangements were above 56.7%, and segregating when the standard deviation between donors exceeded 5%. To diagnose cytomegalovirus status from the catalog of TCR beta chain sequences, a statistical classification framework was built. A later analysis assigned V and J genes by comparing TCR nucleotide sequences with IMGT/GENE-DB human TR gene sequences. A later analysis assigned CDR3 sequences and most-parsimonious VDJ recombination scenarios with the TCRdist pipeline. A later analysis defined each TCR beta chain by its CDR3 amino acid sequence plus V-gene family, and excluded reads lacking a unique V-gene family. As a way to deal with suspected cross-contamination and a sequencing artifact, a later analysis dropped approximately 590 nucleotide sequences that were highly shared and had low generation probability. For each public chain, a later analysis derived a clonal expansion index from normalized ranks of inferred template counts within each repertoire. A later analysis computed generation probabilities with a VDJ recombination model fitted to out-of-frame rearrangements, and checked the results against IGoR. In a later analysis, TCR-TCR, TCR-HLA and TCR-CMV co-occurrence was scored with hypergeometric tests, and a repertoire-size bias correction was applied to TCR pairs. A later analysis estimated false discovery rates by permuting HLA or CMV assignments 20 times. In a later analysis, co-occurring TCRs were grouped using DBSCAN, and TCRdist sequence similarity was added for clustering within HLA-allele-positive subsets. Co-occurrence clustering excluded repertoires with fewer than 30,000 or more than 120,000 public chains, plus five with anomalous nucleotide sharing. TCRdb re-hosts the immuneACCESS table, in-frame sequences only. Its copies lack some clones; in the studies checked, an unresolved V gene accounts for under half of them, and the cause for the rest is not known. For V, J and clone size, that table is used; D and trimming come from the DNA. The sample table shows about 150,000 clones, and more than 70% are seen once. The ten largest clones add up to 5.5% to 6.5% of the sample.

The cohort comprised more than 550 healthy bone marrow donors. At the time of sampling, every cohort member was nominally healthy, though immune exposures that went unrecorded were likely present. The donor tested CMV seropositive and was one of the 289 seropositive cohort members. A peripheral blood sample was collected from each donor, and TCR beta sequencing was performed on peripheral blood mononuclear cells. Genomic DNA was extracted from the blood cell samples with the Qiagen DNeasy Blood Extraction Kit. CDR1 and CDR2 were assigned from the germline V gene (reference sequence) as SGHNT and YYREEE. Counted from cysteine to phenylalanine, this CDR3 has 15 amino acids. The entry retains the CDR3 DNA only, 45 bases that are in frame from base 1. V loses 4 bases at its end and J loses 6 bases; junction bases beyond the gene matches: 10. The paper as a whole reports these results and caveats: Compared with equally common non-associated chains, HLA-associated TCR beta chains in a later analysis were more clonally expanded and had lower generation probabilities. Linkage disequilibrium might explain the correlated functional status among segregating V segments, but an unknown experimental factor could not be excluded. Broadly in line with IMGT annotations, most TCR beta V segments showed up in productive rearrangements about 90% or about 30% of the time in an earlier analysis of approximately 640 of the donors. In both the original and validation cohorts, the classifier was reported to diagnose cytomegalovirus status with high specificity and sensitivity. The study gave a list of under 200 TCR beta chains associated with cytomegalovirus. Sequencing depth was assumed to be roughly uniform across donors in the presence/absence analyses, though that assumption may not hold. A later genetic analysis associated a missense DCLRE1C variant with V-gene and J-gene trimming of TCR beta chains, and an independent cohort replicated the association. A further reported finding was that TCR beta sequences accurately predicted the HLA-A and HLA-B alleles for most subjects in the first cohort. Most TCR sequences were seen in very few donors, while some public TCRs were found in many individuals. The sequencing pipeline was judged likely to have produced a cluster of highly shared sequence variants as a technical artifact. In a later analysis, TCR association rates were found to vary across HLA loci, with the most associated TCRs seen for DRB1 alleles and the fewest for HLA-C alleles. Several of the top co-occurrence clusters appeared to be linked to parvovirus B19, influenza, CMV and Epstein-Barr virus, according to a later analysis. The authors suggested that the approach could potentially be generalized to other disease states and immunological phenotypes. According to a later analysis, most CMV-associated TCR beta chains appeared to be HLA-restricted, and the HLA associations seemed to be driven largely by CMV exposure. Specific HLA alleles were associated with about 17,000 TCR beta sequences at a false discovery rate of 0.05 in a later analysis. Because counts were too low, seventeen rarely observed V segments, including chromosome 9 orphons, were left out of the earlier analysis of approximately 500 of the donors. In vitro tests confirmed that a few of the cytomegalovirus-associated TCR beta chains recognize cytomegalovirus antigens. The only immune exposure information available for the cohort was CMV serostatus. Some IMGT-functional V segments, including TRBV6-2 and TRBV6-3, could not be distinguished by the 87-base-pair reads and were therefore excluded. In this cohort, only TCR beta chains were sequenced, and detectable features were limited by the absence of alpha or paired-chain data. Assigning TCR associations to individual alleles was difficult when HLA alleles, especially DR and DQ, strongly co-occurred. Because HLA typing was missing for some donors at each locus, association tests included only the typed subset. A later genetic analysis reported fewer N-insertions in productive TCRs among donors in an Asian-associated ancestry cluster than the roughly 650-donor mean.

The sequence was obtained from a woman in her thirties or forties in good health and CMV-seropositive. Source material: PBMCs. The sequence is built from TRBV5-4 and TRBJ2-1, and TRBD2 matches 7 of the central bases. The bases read TGTGCCAGCAGCGCGGGTCCGGCTAGCGGCAATGAGCAGTTCTTC. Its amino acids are CASSAGPASGNEQFF.